The entry below gives a single T cell receptor (beta chain) sequence along with its context. V gave up 4 bases and J gave up 4 bases, with 18 bases separating them. CDR1 and CDR2 from the germline V gene are SGHTA and FQGNSA. CDR3 length: 16 amino acids. In the original processing: Researchers report that nucleated cell counts were estimated from reference gene primer amplification. Clones were read by immunoSEQ multiplex PCR, and TCRdb kept only the in-frame ones, dropping some. The V and J calls and the clone size are those of that table, but D and trimming were determined from the DNA. The table includes 150,000 or so clones, roughly 82% detected once. This sample stems from a study of blood T cell repertoires in COVID-19. The wider study: COVID-19 samples collected from the United States, Italy and Spain covered acute and convalescent phases. From T cells, B-cell-depleted T cells, or PBMCs came the material, which was cDNA or gDNA.

The chain is built from TRBV7-2 and TRBJ2-3; no definite D call. The specimen sequenced was peripheral blood. The TCR sequence derives from a woman aged 70 to 79 with acute or convalescent COVID-19. The DNA of the CDR3 is TGTGCCAGCAGCTCCGGGTCCTCCGTTTGGGCAGATACGCAGTATTTT. This encodes CASSSGSSVWADTQYF.